Sequencing of this TCR beta chain was carried out in a study of blood T cell repertoires in COVID-19. About the research overall: In each case, the material was cDNA or gDNA derived from T cells, B-cell-depleted T cells, or PBMCs.

With 4 bases clipped from V and 7 bases from J, the junction kept 6 bases outside the gene matches. CDR1 and CDR2 (germline): SGHRS, YFSETQ. This CDR3 has 16 residues. Sequencing used immunoSEQ multiplex PCR; TCRdb keeps in-frame clones, though not all of them. The table includes 250,000 to 300,000 clones, 65% to 90% detected once. The age range of participants was 18 to 89 years, with residence in fewer than 25 US areas. Membership in each cohort depended on participant-reported clinical history. Cohort 3 recovery required two negative PCRs, clearance, or symptom resolution. The sequenced material came from PBMCs or T cells enriched from blood (not recorded which). V usage is TRBV5-1 and J usage is TRBJ2-2; 14 nucleotides agree with TRBD2. The receptor was derived from a man younger than 30 who had recovered from COVID-19. CDR3 residues: CASSEGLAGAVGELFF. The CDR3 DNA reads as TGCGCCAGCAGCGAGGGACTAGCGGGAGCAGTCGGGGAGCTGTTTTTT.